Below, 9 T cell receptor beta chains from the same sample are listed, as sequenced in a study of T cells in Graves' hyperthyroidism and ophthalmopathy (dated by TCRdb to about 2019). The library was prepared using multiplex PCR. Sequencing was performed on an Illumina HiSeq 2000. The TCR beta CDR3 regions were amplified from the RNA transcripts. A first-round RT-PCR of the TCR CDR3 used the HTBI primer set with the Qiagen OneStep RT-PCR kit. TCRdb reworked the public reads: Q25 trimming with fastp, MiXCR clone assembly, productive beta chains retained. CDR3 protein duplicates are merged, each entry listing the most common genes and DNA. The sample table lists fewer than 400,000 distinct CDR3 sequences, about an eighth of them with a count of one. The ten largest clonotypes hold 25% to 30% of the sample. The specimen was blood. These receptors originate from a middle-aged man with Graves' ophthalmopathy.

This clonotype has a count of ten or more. The CDR3, as DNA: TGTGCCAGCTCACCAGTGGTTGAGACCCAGTACTTC. Its translation is CASSPVVETQYF. V and J are TRBV18 and TRBJ2-5; no clear D. Germline V gene data show CDR1 as KGHSH and CDR2 as LQKENI. The CDR3 runs 12 residues. The V and J ends lost 2 bases and 5 bases respectively, with 6 bases between them.

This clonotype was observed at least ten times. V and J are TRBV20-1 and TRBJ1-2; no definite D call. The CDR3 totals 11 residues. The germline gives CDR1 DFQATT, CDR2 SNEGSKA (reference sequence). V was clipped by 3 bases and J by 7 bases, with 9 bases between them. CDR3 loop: CSASGFPGYTF. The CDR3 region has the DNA TGCAGTGCTAGTGGGTTTCCTGGCTACACCTTC.

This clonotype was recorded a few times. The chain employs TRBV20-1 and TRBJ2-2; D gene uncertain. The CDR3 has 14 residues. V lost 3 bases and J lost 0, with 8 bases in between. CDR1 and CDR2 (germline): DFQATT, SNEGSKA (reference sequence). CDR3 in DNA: TGCAGTGCTAGTGACGTCTCGAACACCGGGGAGCTGTTTTTT. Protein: CSASDVSNTGELFF.

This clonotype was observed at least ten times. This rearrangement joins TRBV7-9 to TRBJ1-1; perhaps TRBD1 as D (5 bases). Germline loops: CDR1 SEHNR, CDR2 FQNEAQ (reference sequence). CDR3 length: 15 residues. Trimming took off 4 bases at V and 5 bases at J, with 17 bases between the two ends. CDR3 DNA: TGTGCCAGCAGCTCCTCGCCGCAGGGAGGAACTGAAGCTTTCTTT. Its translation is CASSSSPQGGTEAFF.

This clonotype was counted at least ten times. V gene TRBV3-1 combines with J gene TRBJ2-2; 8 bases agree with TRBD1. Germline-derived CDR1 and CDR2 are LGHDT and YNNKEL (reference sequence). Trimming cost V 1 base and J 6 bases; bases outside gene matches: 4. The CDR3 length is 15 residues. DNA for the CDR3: TGTGCCAGCAGCCAAGTGACAGGGGCCTCCGGGGAGCTGTTTTTT. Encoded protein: CASSQVTGASGELFF. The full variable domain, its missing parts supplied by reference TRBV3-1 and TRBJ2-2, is DTAVSQTPKYLVTQMGNDKSIKCEQNLGHDTMYWYKQDSKKFLKIMFSYNNKELIINETVPNRFSPKSPDKAHLNLHINSLELGDSAVYFCASSQVTGASGELFFGEGSRLTVL.

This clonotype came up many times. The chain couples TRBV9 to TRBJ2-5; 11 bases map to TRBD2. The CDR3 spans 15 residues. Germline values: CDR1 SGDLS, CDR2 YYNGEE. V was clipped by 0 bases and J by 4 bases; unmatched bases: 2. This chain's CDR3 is CASSVGLAGRETQYF. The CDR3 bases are TGTGCCAGCAGCGTAGGACTAGCGGGAAGAGAGACCCAGTACTTC.

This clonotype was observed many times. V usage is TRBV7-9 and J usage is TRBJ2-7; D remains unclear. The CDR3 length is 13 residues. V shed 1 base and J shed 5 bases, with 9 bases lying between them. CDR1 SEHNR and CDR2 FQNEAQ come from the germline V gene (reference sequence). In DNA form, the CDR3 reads TGTGCCAGCAGCTTAGGGACGGGTCACGAGCAGTACTTC. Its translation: CASSLGTGHEQYF.

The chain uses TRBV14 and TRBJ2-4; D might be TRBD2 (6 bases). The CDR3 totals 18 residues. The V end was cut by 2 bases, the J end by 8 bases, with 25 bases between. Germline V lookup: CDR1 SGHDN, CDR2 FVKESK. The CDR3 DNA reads TGTGCCAGCAGCCAATATTCCCCAAGGTCGGGGGAAAAGGACATTCAGTACTTC. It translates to CASSQYSPRSGEKDIQYF.

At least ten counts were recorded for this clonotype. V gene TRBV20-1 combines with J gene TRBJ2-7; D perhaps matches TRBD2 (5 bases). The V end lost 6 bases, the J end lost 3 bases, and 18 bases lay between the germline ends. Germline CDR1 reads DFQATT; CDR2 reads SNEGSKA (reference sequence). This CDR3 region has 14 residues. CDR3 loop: CSAPPRGKDYEQYF. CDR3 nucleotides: TGCAGTGCCCCCCCCCGAGGGAAAGACTACGAGCAGTACTTC.